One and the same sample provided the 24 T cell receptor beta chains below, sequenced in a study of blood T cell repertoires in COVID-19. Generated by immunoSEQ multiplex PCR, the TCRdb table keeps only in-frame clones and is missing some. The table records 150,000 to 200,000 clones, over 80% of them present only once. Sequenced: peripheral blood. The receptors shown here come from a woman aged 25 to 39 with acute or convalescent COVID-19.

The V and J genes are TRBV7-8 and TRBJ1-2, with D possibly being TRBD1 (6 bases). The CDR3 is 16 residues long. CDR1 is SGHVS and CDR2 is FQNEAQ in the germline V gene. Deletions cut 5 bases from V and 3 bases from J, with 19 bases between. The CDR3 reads CASSAVGTPDYYGYTF. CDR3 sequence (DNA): TGTGCCAGCAGCGCAGTAGGGACACCGGATTACTATGGCTACACCTTC.

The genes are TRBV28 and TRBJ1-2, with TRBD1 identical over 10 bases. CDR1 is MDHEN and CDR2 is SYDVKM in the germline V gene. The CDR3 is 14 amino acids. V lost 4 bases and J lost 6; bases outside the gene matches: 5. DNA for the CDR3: TGTGCCAGCAGTTGGGGGACAGGGGAGGATGGCTACACCTTC. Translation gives CASSWGTGEDGYTF.

CDR3 coding DNA: TGTGCCAGCAGCCAAAACTATGGCTACACCTTC. Encoded protein: CASSQNYGYTF. This sequence joins TRBV28 and TRBJ1-2; no clear D gene. Germline V gene sequence: CDR1 MDHEN, CDR2 SYDVKM. V shed 6 bases and J shed 2 bases, with 4 bases lying between them. The CDR3 is 11 residues long.

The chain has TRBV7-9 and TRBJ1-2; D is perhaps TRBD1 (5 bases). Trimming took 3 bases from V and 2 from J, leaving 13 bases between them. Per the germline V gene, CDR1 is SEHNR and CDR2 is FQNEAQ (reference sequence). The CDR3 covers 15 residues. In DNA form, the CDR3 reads TGTGCCAGCAGCTTCTCGGAGACAGCAAACTATGGCTACACCTTC. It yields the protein CASSFSETANYGYTF.

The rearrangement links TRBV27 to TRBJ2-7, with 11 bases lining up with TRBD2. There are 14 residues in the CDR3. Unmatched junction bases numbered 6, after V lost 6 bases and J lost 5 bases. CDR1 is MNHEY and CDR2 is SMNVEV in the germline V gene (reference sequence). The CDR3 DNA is TGTGCCAGCAGAATAGCGGGAGGGGGCCACGAGCAGTACTTC. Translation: CASRIAGGGHEQYF.

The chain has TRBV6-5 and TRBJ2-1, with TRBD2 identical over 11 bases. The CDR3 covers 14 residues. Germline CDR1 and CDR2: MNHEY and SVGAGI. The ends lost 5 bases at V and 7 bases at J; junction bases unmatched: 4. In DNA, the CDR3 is TGTGCCAGCAGTCCTAGCGGGGGGAGGAATGAGCAGTTCTTC. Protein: CASSPSGGRNEQFF.

The CDR3 spells CASSFGTVQETQYF. In DNA, the CDR3 is TGCGCCAGCAGCTTTGGGACAGTTCAAGAGACCCAGTACTTC. V gene TRBV5-1 combines with J gene TRBJ2-5; the match to TRBD1 covers 7 bases. There are 14 residues in the CDR3. Germline values: CDR1 SGHRS, CDR2 YFSETQ. After removal of 2 bases from V and 2 bases from J, the junction contained 3 bases not matched to a gene.

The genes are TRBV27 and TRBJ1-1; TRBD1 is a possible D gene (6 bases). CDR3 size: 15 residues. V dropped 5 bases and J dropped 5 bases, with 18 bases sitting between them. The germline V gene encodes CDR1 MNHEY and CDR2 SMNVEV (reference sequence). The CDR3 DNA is TGTGCCAGCAGTCAATGGGACATCTTGGGGACTGAAGCTTTCTTT. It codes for CASSQWDILGTEAFF.

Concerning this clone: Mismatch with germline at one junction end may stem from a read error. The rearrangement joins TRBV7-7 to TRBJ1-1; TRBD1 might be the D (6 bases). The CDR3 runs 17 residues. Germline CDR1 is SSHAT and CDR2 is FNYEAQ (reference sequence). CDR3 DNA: TGTGCTAGCAGCCCTTACCCCTTCGGACAGTTAAACACTGAAGCTTTCTTT. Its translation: CASSPYPFGQLNTEAFF.

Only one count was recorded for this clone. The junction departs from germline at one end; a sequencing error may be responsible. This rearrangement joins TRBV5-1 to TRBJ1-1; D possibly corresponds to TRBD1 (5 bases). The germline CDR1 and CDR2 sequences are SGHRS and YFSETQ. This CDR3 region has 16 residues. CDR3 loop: CASSLVLGGMNAEAFF. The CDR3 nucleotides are TGCGCCAGCAGCTTGGTTCTTGGGGGGATGAACGCTGAAGCTTTCTTT.

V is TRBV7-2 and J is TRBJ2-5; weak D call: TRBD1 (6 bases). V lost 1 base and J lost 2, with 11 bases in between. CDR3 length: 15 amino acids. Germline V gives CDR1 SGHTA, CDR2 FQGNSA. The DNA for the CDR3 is TGTGCCAGCAGCTTAGAGGGGGATCCGCAAGAGACCCAGTACTTC. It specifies CASSLEGDPQETQYF.

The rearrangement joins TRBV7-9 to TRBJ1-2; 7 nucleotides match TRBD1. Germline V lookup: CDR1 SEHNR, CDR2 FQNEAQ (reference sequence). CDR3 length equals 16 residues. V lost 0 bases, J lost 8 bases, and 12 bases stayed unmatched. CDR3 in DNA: TGTGCCAGCAGCTTAGCATGGGACAGCCTTTTTAACGGCTACACCTTC. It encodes CASSLAWDSLFNGYTF.

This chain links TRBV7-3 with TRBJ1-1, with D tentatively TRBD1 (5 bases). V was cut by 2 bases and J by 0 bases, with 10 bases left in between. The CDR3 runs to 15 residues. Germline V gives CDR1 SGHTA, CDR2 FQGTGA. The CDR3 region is CASSLDSSLNTEAFF. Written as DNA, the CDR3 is TGTGCCAGCAGCTTAGACAGCAGCCTGAACACTGAAGCTTTCTTT.

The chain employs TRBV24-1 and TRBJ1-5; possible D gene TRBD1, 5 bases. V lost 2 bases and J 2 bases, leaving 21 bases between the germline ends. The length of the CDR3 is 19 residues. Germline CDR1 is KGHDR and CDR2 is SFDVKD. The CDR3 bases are TGTGCCACCAGTGATTCCCAGTTTCGGGGAGGGACGGGCAATCAGCCCCAGCATTTT. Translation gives CATSDSQFRGGTGNQPQHF.

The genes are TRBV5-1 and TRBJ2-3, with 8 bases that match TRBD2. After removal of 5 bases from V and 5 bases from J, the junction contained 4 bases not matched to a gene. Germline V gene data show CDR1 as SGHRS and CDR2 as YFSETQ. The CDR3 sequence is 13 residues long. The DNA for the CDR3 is TGCGCCAGCAGTCCGGCGGGGGGAGATACGCAGTATTTT. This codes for CASSPAGGDTQYF.

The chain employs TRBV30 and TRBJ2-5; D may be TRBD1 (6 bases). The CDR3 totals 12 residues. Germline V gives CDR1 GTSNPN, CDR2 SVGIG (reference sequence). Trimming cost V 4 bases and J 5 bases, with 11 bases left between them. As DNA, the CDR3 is TGTGCCTGGAAACAGGGTTTGGAGACCCAGTACTTC. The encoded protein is CAWKQGLETQYF. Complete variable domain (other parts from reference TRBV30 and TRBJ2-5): SQTIHQWPATLVQPVGSPLSLECTVEGTSNPNLYWYRQAAGRGLQLLFYSVGIGQISSEVPQNLSASRPQDRQFILSSKKLLLSDSGFYLCAWKQGLETQYFGPGTRLLVL.

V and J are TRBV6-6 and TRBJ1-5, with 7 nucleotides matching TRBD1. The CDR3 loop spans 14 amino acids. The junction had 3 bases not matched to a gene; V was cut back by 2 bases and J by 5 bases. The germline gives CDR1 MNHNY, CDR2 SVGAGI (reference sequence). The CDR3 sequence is CASSYDRDDQPQHF. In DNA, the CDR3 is TGTGCCAGCAGTTACGACAGGGATGATCAGCCCCAGCATTTT.

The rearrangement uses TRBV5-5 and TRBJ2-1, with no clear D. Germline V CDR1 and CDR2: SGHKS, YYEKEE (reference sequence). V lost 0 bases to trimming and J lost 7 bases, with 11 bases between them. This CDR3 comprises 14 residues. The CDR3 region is CASSLGQSRNEQFF. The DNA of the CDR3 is TGTGCCAGCAGCTTGGGTCAGTCGAGGAATGAGCAGTTCTTC.

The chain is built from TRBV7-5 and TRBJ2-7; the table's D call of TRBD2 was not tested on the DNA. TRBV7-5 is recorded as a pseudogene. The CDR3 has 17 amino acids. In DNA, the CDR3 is TGTGCCAGAAGCTTAGCCGGAAGGGGAGGACCCGCCTACGAGCAGTACTTC. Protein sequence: CARSLAGRGGPAYEQYF.

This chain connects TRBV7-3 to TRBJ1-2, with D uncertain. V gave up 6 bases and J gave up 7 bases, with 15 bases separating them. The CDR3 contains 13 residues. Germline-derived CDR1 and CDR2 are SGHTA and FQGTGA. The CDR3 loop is CASSPGLSFGYTF. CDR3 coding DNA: TGTGCCAGCAGTCCAGGCCTGTCTTTTGGCTACACCTTC.

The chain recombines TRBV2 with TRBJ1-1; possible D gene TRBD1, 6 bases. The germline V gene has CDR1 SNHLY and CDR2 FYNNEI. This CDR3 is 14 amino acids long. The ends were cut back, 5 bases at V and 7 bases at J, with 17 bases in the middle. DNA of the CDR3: TGTGCCAGCAGTCTGAACAGGGCCACGGGTGAAGCTTTCTTT. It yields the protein CASSLNRATGEAFF.

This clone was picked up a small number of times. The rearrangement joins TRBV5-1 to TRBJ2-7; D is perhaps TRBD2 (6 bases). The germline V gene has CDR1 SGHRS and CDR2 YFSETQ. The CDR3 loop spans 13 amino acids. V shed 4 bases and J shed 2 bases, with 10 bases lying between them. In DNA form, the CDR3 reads TGCGCCAGCAGCATTGGAGGGACCTACGAGCAGTACTTC. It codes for CASSIGGTYEQYF.

The CDR3 sequence: CASSQETGTAYNEQFF. The CDR3 nucleotides are TGTGCCAGCAGCCAGGAAACCGGGACAGCCTACAATGAGCAGTTCTTC. This chain links TRBV4-2 with TRBJ2-1, with 7 bases fitting TRBD1. This CDR3 region has 16 residues. The ends lost 3 bases at V and 2 bases at J; junction bases unmatched: 7. Germline values: CDR1 LGHNA, CDR2 YNFKEQ.

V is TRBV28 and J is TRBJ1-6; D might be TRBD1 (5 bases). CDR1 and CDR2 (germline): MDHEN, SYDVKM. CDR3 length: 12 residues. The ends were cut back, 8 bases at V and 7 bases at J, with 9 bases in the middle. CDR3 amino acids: CASAGINSPLHF. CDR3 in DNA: TGTGCCAGCGCAGGGATAAATTCACCCCTCCACTTT.